These T cell receptor beta chains were read from a single sample in a study of blood T cells in healthy people across ages. TCRdb used MiXCR to reprocess the 5' RACE reads, holding one entry per CDR3 protein. Found here are fewer than 800,000 distinct CDR3 sequences, roughly 25% of them singletons; the top ten hold more than 8%. These records were also assigned to another study, of T cells of mothers and their children.

The sequencing input was blood. Receptors were obtained from a boy between 10 and 17 years old in good health. Both conserved end residues are part of each CDR3. Each record gives: CDR3 protein, clone size, V gene, J gene. Rows give clone size only sometimes, using once, few, many, or a class for an expanded clone.

CDR3 protein: CASSAGRITEAFF; clone size: few; V gene: TRBV12-3/TRBV12-4; J gene: TRBJ1-1
CDR3 protein: CSVEDIMLVKTDTQYF; clone size: few; V gene: TRBV29-1; J gene: TRBJ2-3
CDR3 protein: CASSLGEAYEAFF; clone size: NA; V gene: TRBV7-9; J gene: TRBJ1-1
CDR3 protein: CASSLLGREDIQYF; clone size: many; V gene: TRBV7-3; J gene: TRBJ2-4
CDR3 protein: CASSLGDGPPSYEQYF; clone size: NA; V gene: TRBV13; J gene: TRBJ2-7
CDR3 protein: CASSARAGTQYF; clone size: NA; V gene: TRBV7-2; J gene: TRBJ2-3
CDR3 protein: CSYGSGPDYEQYF; clone size: NA; V gene: TRBV29-1; J gene: TRBJ2-7
CDR3 protein: CASSQAVPSVSSYNEQFF; clone size: NA; V gene: TRBV3-1; J gene: TRBJ2-1
CDR3 protein: CASTPGVDYNEQFF; clone size: few; V gene: TRBV11-2; J gene: TRBJ2-1
CDR3 protein: CASSKGQGWEKLFF; clone size: few; V gene: TRBV21-1; J gene: TRBJ1-4
CDR3 protein: CSATGTGGGGYTF; clone size: few; V gene: TRBV29-1; J gene: TRBJ1-2
CDR3 protein: CASSDLAADEQFF; clone size: NA; V gene: TRBV12-3/TRBV12-4; J gene: TRBJ2-1
CDR3 protein: CASSASIGTGHGETQYF; clone size: NA; V gene: TRBV9; J gene: TRBJ2-5
CDR3 protein: CSARSLIAGSGETQYF; clone size: few; V gene: TRBV20-1; J gene: TRBJ2-5
CDR3 protein: CAISSGLANQETQYF; clone size: NA; V gene: TRBV28; J gene: TRBJ2-5
CDR3 protein: CASSLFGDQADNEQFF; clone size: few; V gene: TRBV7-9; J gene: NA
CDR3 protein: CASSLRLVEETQYF; clone size: few; V gene: TRBV28; J gene: TRBJ2-5
CDR3 protein: CASKTDKTYEQYF; clone size: few; V gene: TRBV12-3/TRBV12-4; J gene: TRBJ2-7
CDR3 protein: CSVWDPSYEQYF; clone size: few; V gene: TRBV20-1; J gene: TRBJ2-7
CDR3 protein: CASSLEGEDQPQHF; clone size: NA; V gene: TRBV5-4; J gene: TRBJ1-5
CDR3 protein: CASSLGVGFGTEAFF; clone size: few; V gene: TRBV7-9; J gene: TRBJ1-1
CDR3 protein: CASSEGSLGGPAKNIQYF; clone size: few; V gene: TRBV2; J gene: TRBJ2-4
CDR3 protein: CASSLQTGAYEQYF; clone size: few; V gene: TRBV3-1; J gene: NA
CDR3 protein: CASSFADSGASEAFF; clone size: few; V gene: TRBV7-8; J gene: TRBJ1-1
CDR3 protein: CASSEALAGGTFYNEQFF; clone size: many; V gene: TRBV2; J gene: TRBJ2-1
CDR3 protein: CASGDGGTYEQYF; clone size: NA; V gene: TRBV6-5; J gene: TRBJ2-7
CDR3 protein: CASSPTEETQYF; clone size: many; V gene: TRBV12-3/TRBV12-4; J gene: TRBJ2-5
CDR3 protein: CSAKGDYRVDSYNEQFF; clone size: few; V gene: TRBV29-1; J gene: TRBJ2-1
CDR3 protein: CSAHSPGLAGSSHEQFF; clone size: NA; V gene: TRBV20-1; J gene: TRBJ2-1
CDR3 protein: CASSSSLGTSGEQFF; clone size: NA; V gene: TRBV7-3; J gene: TRBJ2-1
CDR3 protein: CASRQGVASTDTQYF; clone size: few; V gene: TRBV28; J gene: TRBJ2-3
CDR3 protein: CASSFQTAYPGYTF; clone size: NA; V gene: TRBV12-3/TRBV12-4; J gene: TRBJ1-2
CDR3 protein: CASSVIQAGDGEQFF; clone size: NA; V gene: TRBV9; J gene: TRBJ2-1
CDR3 protein: CASSPHSARETQYF; clone size: NA; V gene: TRBV28; J gene: NA
CDR3 protein: CASRTPRGYTF; clone size: few; V gene: TRBV2; J gene: TRBJ1-2
CDR3 protein: CASSTPGLGSHEQYF; clone size: few; V gene: TRBV27; J gene: TRBJ2-7
CDR3 protein: CASSQGKDYGYTF; clone size: once; V gene: TRBV12-3/TRBV12-4; J gene: TRBJ1-2
CDR3 protein: CASSGIPGLAGGGTYNEQFF; clone size: NA; V gene: TRBV2; J gene: TRBJ2-1
CDR3 protein: CASSTDILGEKLLF; clone size: once; V gene: TRBV12-3/TRBV12-4; J gene: TRBJ1-4
CDR3 protein: CASSSVALQGAGELFF; clone size: NA; V gene: TRBV6-2/TRBV6-3; J gene: TRBJ2-2
CDR3 protein: CASSLSGQGAGQPQHF; clone size: few; V gene: TRBV28; J gene: TRBJ1-5
CDR3 protein: CASSQVSTMNTEAFF; clone size: NA; V gene: TRBV4-1; J gene: TRBJ1-1
CDR3 protein: CASSLTGAVYGYTF; clone size: NA; V gene: TRBV12-3/TRBV12-4; J gene: TRBJ1-2
CDR3 protein: CASRGTQETQYF; clone size: NA; V gene: TRBV5-6; J gene: TRBJ2-5
CDR3 protein: CAISRTSGANNEQFF; clone size: NA; V gene: TRBV10-3; J gene: TRBJ2-1
CDR3 protein: CASSPRDRGISDTQHF; clone size: few; V gene: TRBV28; J gene: NA
CDR3 protein: CASSFFGTGVGNEKLFF; clone size: few; V gene: TRBV7-9; J gene: TRBJ1-4
CDR3 protein: CASSFTLNYGYTF; clone size: few; V gene: TRBV12-3/TRBV12-4; J gene: TRBJ1-2
CDR3 protein: CASSGTSGDPFYEQYF; clone size: NA; V gene: TRBV6-2/TRBV6-3; J gene: TRBJ2-7
CDR3 protein: CATSDPSPGTSGYTDTQYF; clone size: few; V gene: TRBV24-1; J gene: TRBJ2-3
CDR3 protein: CASSTGTYLISGANVLTF; clone size: NA; V gene: TRBV12-3/TRBV12-4; J gene: TRBJ2-6
CDR3 protein: CATSDFNRNTGELFF; clone size: few; V gene: TRBV24-1; J gene: TRBJ2-2
CDR3 protein: CSARDGTGGYEQYF; clone size: few; V gene: TRBV20-1; J gene: TRBJ2-7